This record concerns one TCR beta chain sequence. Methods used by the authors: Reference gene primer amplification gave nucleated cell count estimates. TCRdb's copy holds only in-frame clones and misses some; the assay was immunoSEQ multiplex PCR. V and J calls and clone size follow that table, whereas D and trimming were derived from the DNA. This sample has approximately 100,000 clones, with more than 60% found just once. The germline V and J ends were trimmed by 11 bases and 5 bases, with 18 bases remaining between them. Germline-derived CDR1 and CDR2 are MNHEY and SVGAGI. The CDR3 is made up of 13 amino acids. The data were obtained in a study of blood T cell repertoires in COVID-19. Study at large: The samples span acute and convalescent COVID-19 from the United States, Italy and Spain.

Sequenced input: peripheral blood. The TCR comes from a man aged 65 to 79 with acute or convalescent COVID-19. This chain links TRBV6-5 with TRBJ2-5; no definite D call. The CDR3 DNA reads TGTGCCGGCCGAACCCCAGGCTTGGAGACCCAGTACTTC. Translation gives CAGRTPGLETQYF.